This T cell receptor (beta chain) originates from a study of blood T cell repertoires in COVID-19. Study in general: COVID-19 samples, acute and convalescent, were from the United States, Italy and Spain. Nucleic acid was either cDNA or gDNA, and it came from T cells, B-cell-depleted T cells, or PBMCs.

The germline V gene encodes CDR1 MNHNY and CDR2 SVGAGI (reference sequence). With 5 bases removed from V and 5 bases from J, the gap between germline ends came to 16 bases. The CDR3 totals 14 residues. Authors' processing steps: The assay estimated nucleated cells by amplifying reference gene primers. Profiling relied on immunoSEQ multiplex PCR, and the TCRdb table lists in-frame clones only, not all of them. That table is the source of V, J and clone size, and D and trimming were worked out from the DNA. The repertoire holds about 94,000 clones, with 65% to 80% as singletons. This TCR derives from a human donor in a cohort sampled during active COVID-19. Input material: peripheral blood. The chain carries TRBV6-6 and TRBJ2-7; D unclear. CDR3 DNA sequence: TGTGCCAGCAGTCCCGGGTCCCGATCCCACGAGCAGTACTTC. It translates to CASSPGSRSHEQYF.